Detailed here is one T cell receptor beta chain. What antigen it recognizes has not been identified. One junction end does not reproduce the germline sequence, and a read error may be involved. Sample treatment or condition, as interpreted from the label and publication: allogeneic hematopoietic cell transplantation with graft depleted of TCRalphabeta T cells and CD19 B cells. The transplant recipients were children given TCRalphabeta/CD19-depleted allogeneic hematopoietic cell grafts. The data are from a study of T-cell reconstitution after alpha-beta-depleted transplantation in children (dated by TCRdb to 2015 to 2016). About the full investigation: The study quantitatively tracked T-cell immune reconstitution after TCRalphabeta/CD19-depleted allogeneic hematopoietic cell transplantation in children using TCR repertoire profiling. The research as a whole found: In some patients, the high TCRbeta diversity seen at day 60 was put down to recipient T cells and intrathymic progenitors that had survived conditioning. Over subsequent months, a decline in hyperexpanded clone frequencies was noted, and after one year, T-cell counts and TCRbeta diversity were mostly ascribed to newly produced T cells. The apparently early recovery of alphabetaT-cell counts about two months after transplant reportedly depended on only several hundred rapidly expanded clones that came from non-depleted graft cells.

Library method: PCR. The sequencer was an Illumina HiSeq 2500. TCR library preparation used molecular barcoding, with unique molecular identifiers applied to normalize quantification of the TCRbeta repertoire. TCRdb's own reprocessing of the public reads used fastp at Q25 and MiXCR and kept productive beta chains. Every CDR3 protein is listed once, alongside the most common genes and DNA of its rows. Present in this sample are hundreds of thousands of distinct CDR3 sequences, around 14% of which were seen just once. The ten largest clones take up 0.79% of the sample. From the cysteine through the phenylalanine, the CDR3 covers 12 amino acids. Only the CDR3 DNA stays, 36 bases, in frame from base 1. In the germline V gene (reference sequence), CDR1 corresponds to DFQATT and CDR2 to SNEGSKA.

The chain couples TRBV20-1 to TRBJ1-4, with a weak D call of TRBD1 (5 bases match). The material was PBMCs, obtained before TCRalphabeta/CD19-depleted stem cell transplant. The origin of this receptor is a girl aged 2 to 10 with congenital amegakaryocytic thrombocytopenia, due to receive a stem cell transplant. The CDR3 sequence is CSVRGANEKLFF. The nucleotides read TGCAGTGTTAGAGGGGCCAATGAAAAACTGTTTTTT.